This entry features one T cell receptor beta chain sequence. Its specificity is not known. Clones were sequenced by immunoSEQ multiplex PCR, and TCRdb holds only the in-frame ones, with some missing. The sample has 100,000 to 150,000 clones, roughly 87% seen once. The sample originates from a study of cytomegalovirus exposure and HLA in healthy donors. The study, taken as a whole, reports: The authors listed 150 or so TCR beta chains as cytomegalovirus-associated. Rare TCR sequences predominated, though certain public TCRs were found in many donors. According to a later analysis, TCR clusters from the first cohort tended to co-occur in the 100 to 150 validation repertoires.

The CDR3 totals 18 residues. V lost 4 bases to trimming and J lost 5 bases; unmatched junction nucleotides: 10. Germline CDR1 reads SEHNR; CDR2 reads FQNEAQ (reference sequence). The V call is TRBV7-9, the J call TRBJ2-2; 13 bases agree with TRBD2. The receptor was isolated from a woman aged 18-29 years in good health and CMV-seronegative. The material sequenced was PBMCs. The CDR3 loop reads CASSSETSGRRGTGELFF. The CDR3 nucleotides read TGTGCCAGCAGCTCGGAGACTAGCGGGAGGCGGGGAACCGGGGAGCTGTTTTTT.